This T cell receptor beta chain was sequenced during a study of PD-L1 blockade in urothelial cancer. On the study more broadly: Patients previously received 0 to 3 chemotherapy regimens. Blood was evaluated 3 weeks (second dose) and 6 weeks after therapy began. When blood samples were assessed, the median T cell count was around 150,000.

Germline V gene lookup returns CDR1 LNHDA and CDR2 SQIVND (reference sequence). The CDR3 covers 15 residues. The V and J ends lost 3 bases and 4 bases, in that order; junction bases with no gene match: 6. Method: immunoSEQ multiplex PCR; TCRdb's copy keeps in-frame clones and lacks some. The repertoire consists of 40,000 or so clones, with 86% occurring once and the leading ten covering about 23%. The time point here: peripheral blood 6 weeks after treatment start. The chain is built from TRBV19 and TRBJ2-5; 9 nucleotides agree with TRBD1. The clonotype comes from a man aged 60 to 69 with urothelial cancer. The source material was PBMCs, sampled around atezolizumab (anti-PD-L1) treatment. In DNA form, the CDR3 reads TGTGCCAGTAGTATGCCCGGGACAGGGCGAGAGACCCAGTACTTC. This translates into CASSMPGTGRETQYF.